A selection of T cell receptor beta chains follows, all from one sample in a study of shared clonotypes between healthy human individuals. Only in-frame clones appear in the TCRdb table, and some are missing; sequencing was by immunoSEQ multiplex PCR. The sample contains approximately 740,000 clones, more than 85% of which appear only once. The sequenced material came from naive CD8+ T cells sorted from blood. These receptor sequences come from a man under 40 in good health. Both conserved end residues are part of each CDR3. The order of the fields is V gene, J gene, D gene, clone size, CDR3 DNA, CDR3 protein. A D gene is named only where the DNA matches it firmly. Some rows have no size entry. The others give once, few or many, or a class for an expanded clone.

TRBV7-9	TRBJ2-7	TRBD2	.	TGTGCCAGCAGCGCCTGGACTAGCGGTAGCTACGAGCAGTACTTC	CASSAWTSGSYEQYF
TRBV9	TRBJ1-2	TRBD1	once	TGTGCCAGCAGCCCGCGTAGCGAGGACAGGGGGCCCAACTATGGCTACACCTTC	CASSPRSEDRGPNYGYTF
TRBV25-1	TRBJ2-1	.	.	TGTGCCAGCAGTTCCCGGGAGTTTAATGAGCAGTTCTTC	CASSSREFNEQFF
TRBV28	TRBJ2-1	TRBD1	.	TGTGCCACCAGACAGGGTCTGTACAATGAGCAGTTCTTC	CATRQGLYNEQFF
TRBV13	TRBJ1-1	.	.	TGTGCCAGCAGCCTAAGACAGGCCGCAACTGAAGCTTTCTTT	CASSLRQAATEAFF
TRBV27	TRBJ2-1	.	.	TGTGCCAGCTCGGAGGCTTCTAGCTCCTACAATGAGCAGTTCTTC	CASSEASSSYNEQFF
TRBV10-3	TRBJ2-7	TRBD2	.	TGTGCCTCCGGGGCGGCGGGAGGTTCCTACGAGCAGTACTTC	CASGAAGGSYEQYF
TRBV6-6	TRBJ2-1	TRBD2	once	TGTGCCAGCAGCCCCCCGGGACTAGCGTACAATGAGCAGTTCTTC	CASSPPGLAYNEQFF
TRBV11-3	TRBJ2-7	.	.	TGTGCCAGCAGCGCCGGGACGATCTACGAGCAGTACTTC	CASSAGTIYEQYF
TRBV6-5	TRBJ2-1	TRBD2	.	TGTGCCAGCAGCCCACTAGCGGGAGTCAAGGAGCAGTTCTTC	CASSPLAGVKEQFF
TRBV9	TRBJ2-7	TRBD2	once	TGTGCCACCCTAGGGACTAGCAGCTACGAGCAGTACTTC	CATLGTSSYEQYF
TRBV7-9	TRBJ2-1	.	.	TGTGCCAGCAGCTTCTCCTTAAATTACAATGAGCAGTTCTTC	CASSFSLNYNEQFF
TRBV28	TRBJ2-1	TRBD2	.	TGTGCCAGCAGTCCTCTGACTAGCGGGAGTATCTATGAGCAGTTCTTC	CASSPLTSGSIYEQFF
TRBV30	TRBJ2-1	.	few	TGTGCCGGGACCTACGCGGGACGGTACAATGAGCAGTTCTTC	CAGTYAGRYNEQFF
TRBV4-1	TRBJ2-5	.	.	TGCGCCAGCAGCCCCGGGCTACAGGGCTGGGAGACCCAGTACTTC	CASSPGLQGWETQYF
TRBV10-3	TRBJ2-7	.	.	TGTGCCATCAGTGAACGGCTAGCTGTCACCGAGCAGTACTTC	CAISERLAVTEQYF
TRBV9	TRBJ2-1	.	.	TGTGCCAGCAGCGTAGTTGCCAGCACCATCAATGAGCAGTTCTTC	CASSVVASTINEQFF
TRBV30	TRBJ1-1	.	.	TGTGCCTGGAGTGTGGAATCGAACACTGAAGCTTTCTTT	CAWSVESNTEAFF
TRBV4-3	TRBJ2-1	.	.	TGCGCCAGCAGCCAGTTCACGAACAATGAGCAGTTCTTC	CASSQFTNNEQFF
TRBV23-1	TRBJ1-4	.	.	TGCGCCAGCAGTCTAGGGTGCAGGTTAGATGAAAAACTGTTTTTT	CASSLGCRLDEKLFF
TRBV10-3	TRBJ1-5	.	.	TGTGCTCCCAGAAATATTCTTGGGAGTTGGAATCAGCCCCAGCATTTT	CAPRNILGSWNQPQHF
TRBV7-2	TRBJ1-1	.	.	TGTGCCAGCAGCTCCAGGGGTTGGTACACTGAAGCTTTCTTT	CASSSRGWYTEAFF
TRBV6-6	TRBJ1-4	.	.	TGTGCCAGCAGTGTAGGGGAAAAACTGTTTTTT	CASSVGEKLFF
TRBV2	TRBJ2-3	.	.	TGTGCCAGCAGTGAACATGGCGGGACCGGGAACGGGCAGTATTTT	CASSEHGGTGNGQYF
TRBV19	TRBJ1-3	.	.	TGTGCCAGTAGTCCATGGGTCTCTGGAAACACCATATATTTT	CASSPWVSGNTIYF
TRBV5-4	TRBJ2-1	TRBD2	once	TGTGCCAGCAGCTTGGCACTAGCGGGAGGGAAAGGGGGCTCCTACAATGAGCAGTTCTTC	CASSLALAGGKGGSYNEQFF
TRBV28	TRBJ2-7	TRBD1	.	TGTGCCAGCAGTGAAACCGGGACAGGGGTTTACGAGCAGTACTTC	CASSETGTGVYEQYF
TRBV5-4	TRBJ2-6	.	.	TGTGCCAGCAGCTTGGCCTTCTCTGGGGCCAACGTCCTGACTTTC	CASSLAFSGANVLTF
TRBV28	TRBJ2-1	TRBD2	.	TGTGCCAGCGTAGGACTAGCGGGGACTTCGACCCTGGGTGAGCAGTTCTTC	CASVGLAGTSTLGEQFF
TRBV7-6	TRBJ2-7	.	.	TGTGCCAGCAGCTTAGGCAGGGGTAGCGCCTACGAGCAGTACTTC	CASSLGRGSAYEQYF
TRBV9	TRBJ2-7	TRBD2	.	TGTGCCAGCAGCGTGAGCGGGAGTCCCCACGAGCAGTACTTC	CASSVSGSPHEQYF
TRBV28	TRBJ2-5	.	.	TGTGCCAGCAGCTATATGGGTGAAGGGTCGACCCCACAAGAGACCCAGTACTTC	CASSYMGEGSTPQETQYF
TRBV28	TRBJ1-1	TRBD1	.	TGTGCCAGCCATATTAGACAGGGGAGCGCTTTCTTT	CASHIRQGSAFF